This T cell receptor (beta chain) was observed in a study of blood T cell repertoires in COVID-19. Study-wide background: The study drew acute and convalescent COVID-19 samples from the United States, Italy and Spain. The cDNA or gDNA used as material had been derived from T cells, B-cell-depleted T cells, or PBMCs.

Germline loops: CDR1 SGHKS, CDR2 YYEKEE (reference sequence). Trimming removed 3 bases from V and 2 bases from J, with 17 bases in between. The CDR3 consists of 16 residues. The authors' processing: Researchers report that nucleated cell counts were estimated from reference gene primer amplification. Here immunoSEQ multiplex PCR was the method, and the copy in TCRdb shows in-frame clones only, minus some. V and J calls and clone size come straight from that table; D and trimming were deduced from the DNA. The profile shows around 140,000 clones, approximately 88% of them singletons. Sequenced material: peripheral blood. The chain uses TRBV5-5 and TRBJ2-5; D is uncertain. This sequence originates from an older man with active COVID-19. The CDR3 loop reads CASSSSTLSLQETQYF. In DNA, the CDR3 is TGTGCCAGCAGCTCATCAACCCTTAGCTTACAAGAGACCCAGTACTTC.